Listed below are T cell receptor beta chains from one sample, sequenced in a study of blood T cells in healthy people across ages. MiXCR was run by TCRdb on the 5' RACE reads, yielding one entry per CDR3 protein. Found here are roughly 1,700,000 distinct CDR3 sequences, 28% of them singletons; the top ten hold roughly 8%. The sample comprised blood. These receptors were obtained from a woman aged 30 to 39 in good health. Each CDR3 is given with its conserved first and last residue. The D gene is left open where the match is weak. The size of a clone is reported for some rows only, either as once, few or many, or as a class for expanded clones.

TRBV7-2	NA	TRBJ2-7	many	TGTGCCAGCAGCCAGCAGGATGCGGGACCCTACGAGCAGTACTTC	CASSQQDAGPYEQYF
TRBV12-3/TRBV12-4	TRBD2	TRBJ2-7	many	TGTGCCAGCAGCGCTCCCAGACTAGCGGGGTCCTACGAGCAGTACTTC	CASSAPRLAGSYEQYF
TRBV20-1	NA	TRBJ1-1	NA	TGCAGTGCCTATGATGACAACACTGAAACTTTCTTT	CSAYDDNTETFF
TRBV4-1	TRBD1	TRBJ1-3	NA	TGCGCCAGCAGCCAAGCGGGACAGGGGGCCAACACCATATATTTT	CASSQAGQGANTIYF
TRBV20-1	NA	TRBJ2-7	many	TGCAGTGCTAGACACCAGCGTCGATCATCCGGGCAGTACTTC	CSARHQRRSSGQYF
TRBV6-4	NA	TRBJ1-2	NA	TGTGCCAGCAGTTTGGACGGACTTGCTGGCTACACCTTC	CASSLDGLAGYTF
TRBV6-5	TRBD1	TRBJ2-7	many	TGTGCCAGCACACAACTGGGACAGGGGACCTACGAGCAGTACTTC	CASTQLGQGTYEQYF
TRBV20-1	TRBD1	TRBJ2-1	NA	TGCAGCTTTAGACAGGGGCATATTGAGCAGTTCTTC	CSFRQGHIEQFF
TRBV6-2/TRBV6-3	NA	TRBJ2-1	NA	TGTGCCAGCAGTTACGATTGGCGGTCAGGCGATGAGCAGTTCTTC	CASSYDWRSGDEQFF
TRBV5-1	NA	TRBJ1-1	NA	TGCGCCAGCAGCTCTCTACTGGACGAGGCTTTCTTT	CASSSLLDEAFF
TRBV7-2	NA	TRBJ1-2	many	TGTGCCAGCAGCTCCACGGACGGAGCATGGAGCTACACCTTC	CASSSTDGAWSYTF
TRBV29-1	NA	TRBJ2-2	NA	NA	CSVVGPGAGGERFF
TRBV29-1	NA	TRBJ1-2	few	TGCAGCGCCGGGACACATAACTATGGCTACACCTTC	CSAGTHNYGYTF
TRBV6-6	TRBD1	TRBJ2-5	NA	TGTGCCAGCAATGTACAGGGGGCCGAGGAGACCCAGGACTTC	CASNVQGAEETQDF
TRBV19	TRBD1	TRBJ2-7	few	TGTGCCAGTAGCGTGACAGGGGCCGAGCAGTACTTC	CASSVTGAEQYF
TRBV5-6	TRBD2	TRBJ2-3	many	TGTGCCAGCAGCTTCCAGCGGGAGAGCGCAGATACGCAGTATTTT	CASSFQRESADTQYF
TRBV7-2	TRBD1	TRBJ1-2	NA	TGTGCCAGCAGCTTGGGAGACCCAGGGGGGCGCGGTGGCTACACCTTC	CASSLGDPGGRGGYTF
TRBV20-1	TRBD2	TRBJ2-1	many	TGCAGTGCTAGTTCACTAGCGGGGGGGTACCAGCAGGGCAATGAGCAGTTCTTC	CSASSLAGGYQQGNEQFF
TRBV20-1	NA	TRBJ1-1	once	TGCAGTGCTAGGGGAAGGTGGACTGAAGCTTTCTTT	CSARGRWTEAFF
TRBV20-1	TRBD1	TRBJ2-7	NA	TGCAGGGCTAGAGGCGAGGGGGCCGAGCAGTACTTC	CRARGEGAEQYF
TRBV6-6	NA	TRBJ2-5	few	TGTACCTCCAGGGCCAGCGGGCTAGCGGAGACCCAGTACTTC	CTSRASGLAETQYF
TRBV29-1	NA	TRBJ2-5	many	TGCAGCGTTGAGTCTCTTTTGCGGGAGACCCAGTACTTC	CSVESLLRETQYF
TRBV20-1	NA	TRBJ2-3	NA	TGCAGTGCCCGAGGGGCGGAAAGCACAGATACGCAGTATTTT	CSARGAESTDTQYF
TRBV5-6	NA	TRBJ2-1	NA	TGTGCCAGCAGCCATCTAATCAATGCCCATGAGCAGTTCTTC	CASSHLINAHEQFF
TRBV20-1	TRBD2	TRBJ2-3	NA	TGCAGTGCCCATGGACTAGCGTGGAGCCCAGATACGCAGTATTTT	CSAHGLAWSPDTQYF
TRBV25-1	NA	TRBJ2-7	NA	TGTGCCAGCAGTGAACCGGGGGGCGCTTCCTACGAGCAGTACTTC	CASSEPGGASYEQYF
TRBV4-1	NA	TRBJ2-1	NA	TGCGCCAGCAGCCGCTCCTTCTCCTACAATGAGCAGTTCTTC	CASSRSFSYNEQFF
TRBV11-2	NA	TRBJ2-5	few	TGTGCCAGCAGCCGATCCGGGGCGGCAGGGGACGAGACCCAGTACTTC	CASSRSGAAGDETQYF
TRBV12-3/TRBV12-4	NA	TRBJ2-4	NA	TGTGCCAGCAGTTTCCTAGGTCCCTACAATGAGCAGTACTTC	CASSFLGPYNEQYF
TRBV15	TRBD1	TRBJ1-1	NA	TGTGCCACCAGCAGAGATTTGCGGGACAGGGGGCGAGACACTGAAGCTTTCTTT	CATSRDLRDRGRDTEAFF
TRBV12-3/TRBV12-4	TRBD1	TRBJ1-1	NA	TGTGCCACCTCTCCGGGACAGGGGGTCACTGAAGCTTTCTTT	CATSPGQGVTEAFF
TRBV29-1	TRBD2	TRBJ2-3	NA	TGCAGCGTTGAAGGCGGGAGGTTCACAGATACGCAGTATTTT	CSVEGGRFTDTQYF
TRBV27	TRBD1	TRBJ1-1	NA	TGTGCCAGCAGTTTATCTTCAGGACCAAGGGGGCTGAAAACTGAAGCTTTCTTT	CASSLSSGPRGLKTEAFF
TRBV12-3/TRBV12-4	TRBD2	TRBJ2-3	once	TGTGCCAGCAGTTTAGCGCAAGCTAGCGGAATCGGGGATACGCAGTATTTT	CASSLAQASGIGDTQYF
TRBV9	TRBD2	TRBJ2-1	NA	TGTGCCAGCAGCTTCGGACTAGCGGGAAGGGCGGGGCAGTTCTTC	CASSFGLAGRAGQFF
TRBV20-1	TRBD2	TRBJ2-1	NA	TGTAGTGCTAGCGGGAGGATCTACAATGAGCAGTTCTTC	CSASGRIYNEQFF
TRBV20-1	NA	TRBJ2-7	NA	TGCAGTGCTAAACTTATAGGAGGGGGAGGGTACGAGCAGTACTTC	CSAKLIGGGGYEQYF
TRBV14	NA	TRBJ2-5	few	TGTGCCAGCAGCCAAGATGGAAGGACCCAGTACTTC	CASSQDGRTQYF
TRBV7-8	NA	TRBJ2-3	NA	TGTGCCAGCACCCTATACGCAGATACGCAGTATTTT	CASTLYADTQYF
TRBV7-2	TRBD2	TRBJ2-3	NA	TGTGCCAGCAACAGGGCTAGCGGGGATACAGATACGCAGTATTTT	CASNRASGDTDTQYF
TRBV6-1	NA	TRBJ2-1	NA	TGTGCCAGCAGGCCCCCGGGCGTCAGCTCCTACAATGAGCAGTTCTTC	CASRPPGVSSYNEQFF
TRBV20-1	TRBD2	TRBJ2-7	NA	TGCAGTGCTCAAGGGGTAGCGGGAGCATCGGGGGAGCAGTACTTC	CSAQGVAGASGEQYF
TRBV6-5	NA	TRBJ2-7	many	TGTGCCAGCAGTCCTGACAGGAGCCATTTCAACGAGCAGTACTTC	CASSPDRSHFNEQYF
TRBV6-1	TRBD2	TRBJ2-5	NA	TGTGCCAGCAGTGAAACAATCGGACTAGCGGGGGGGGAGACCCAGTACTTC	CASSETIGLAGGETQYF
TRBV30	NA	TRBJ1-1	NA	TGTGCCTGGAGTAACTTTATGAACACTGAAGCTTTCTTT	CAWSNFMNTEAFF
TRBV5-1	TRBD1	TRBJ2-3	NA	TGCGCCAGCAGGAGGGGACAGGGGGCTAACACAGATACGCAGTATTTT	CASRRGQGANTDTQYF
TRBV4-1	TRBD1	TRBJ1-1	NA	TGCGCCAGCAGCCAAGATTGCACAGGGGGGGTCGTCGAAGCTTTCTTT	CASSQDCTGGVVEAFF
TRBV12-3/TRBV12-4	TRBD2	TRBJ2-4	few	TGTGCCAGCACCCTGAGACTCGCGGGGGGACTGTACTTC	CASTLRLAGGLYF
TRBV18	NA	TRBJ2-1	NA	TGTGCCAGCACAACAGAGGGCCCCTACAATGAGCAGTTCTTC	CASTTEGPYNEQFF
TRBV9	TRBD2	TRBJ2-3	few	TGTGCCAGCAGCGTACTTCAGAGCGGGGGGGCAGATACGCAGTATTTT	CASSVLQSGGADTQYF
TRBV5-1	NA	TRBJ2-7	many	TGCGCCAGCAGCTGGGCTGAGAACTACGAGCAGTACTTC	CASSWAENYEQYF
TRBV7-2	NA	TRBJ2-2	few	TGTGCCAGCAGCTTAGTAAGGGCACGGACCGGGGAGCTGTTTTTT	CASSLVRARTGELFF
TRBV20-1	TRBD2	TRBJ2-7	few	TGCAGTGCTAGAGATCCTAGCGGGGGCAGCTCCTACAATGAGCAGTACTTC	CSARDPSGGSSYNEQYF
TRBV6-5	TRBD1	TRBJ1-2	few	TGTGCCAGCAGTTACTCGATGACAGGGGGACATGGCTACACCTTC	CASSYSMTGGHGYTF
TRBV29-1	TRBD1	TRBJ2-7	many	TGCAGCGTTGAAGACGGACAGGGGCGGATAAGGGTCGGCGAGCAGTACTTC	CSVEDGQGRIRVGEQYF
TRBV27	NA	TRBJ1-5	few	TGTGCCAGCAGTTCGGGAACGGGGATGTATCAGCCCCAGCATTTT	CASSSGTGMYQPQHF
TRBV27	NA	TRBJ1-1	NA	TGTGCCAGCAGTCCACGGGTGATTGGCACTGAAGCTTTCTTT	CASSPRVIGTEAFF
TRBV20-1	NA	TRBJ2-1	NA	TGCAGTGCTAGAGCTCGGAAAGACCGAAACTACAATGAGCAGTTCTTC	CSARARKDRNYNEQFF
TRBV3-1	NA	TRBJ2-5	once	TGTGCCAGCAGCCAATTTTCAGGGACAAGGAACAATGAGCAGTACTTC	CASSQFSGTRNNEQYF
TRBV20-1	TRBD1	TRBJ2-5	NA	TGCAGTGCTAGCAAGGACAGGGGGCAGACCCAGTACTTC	CSASKDRGQTQYF